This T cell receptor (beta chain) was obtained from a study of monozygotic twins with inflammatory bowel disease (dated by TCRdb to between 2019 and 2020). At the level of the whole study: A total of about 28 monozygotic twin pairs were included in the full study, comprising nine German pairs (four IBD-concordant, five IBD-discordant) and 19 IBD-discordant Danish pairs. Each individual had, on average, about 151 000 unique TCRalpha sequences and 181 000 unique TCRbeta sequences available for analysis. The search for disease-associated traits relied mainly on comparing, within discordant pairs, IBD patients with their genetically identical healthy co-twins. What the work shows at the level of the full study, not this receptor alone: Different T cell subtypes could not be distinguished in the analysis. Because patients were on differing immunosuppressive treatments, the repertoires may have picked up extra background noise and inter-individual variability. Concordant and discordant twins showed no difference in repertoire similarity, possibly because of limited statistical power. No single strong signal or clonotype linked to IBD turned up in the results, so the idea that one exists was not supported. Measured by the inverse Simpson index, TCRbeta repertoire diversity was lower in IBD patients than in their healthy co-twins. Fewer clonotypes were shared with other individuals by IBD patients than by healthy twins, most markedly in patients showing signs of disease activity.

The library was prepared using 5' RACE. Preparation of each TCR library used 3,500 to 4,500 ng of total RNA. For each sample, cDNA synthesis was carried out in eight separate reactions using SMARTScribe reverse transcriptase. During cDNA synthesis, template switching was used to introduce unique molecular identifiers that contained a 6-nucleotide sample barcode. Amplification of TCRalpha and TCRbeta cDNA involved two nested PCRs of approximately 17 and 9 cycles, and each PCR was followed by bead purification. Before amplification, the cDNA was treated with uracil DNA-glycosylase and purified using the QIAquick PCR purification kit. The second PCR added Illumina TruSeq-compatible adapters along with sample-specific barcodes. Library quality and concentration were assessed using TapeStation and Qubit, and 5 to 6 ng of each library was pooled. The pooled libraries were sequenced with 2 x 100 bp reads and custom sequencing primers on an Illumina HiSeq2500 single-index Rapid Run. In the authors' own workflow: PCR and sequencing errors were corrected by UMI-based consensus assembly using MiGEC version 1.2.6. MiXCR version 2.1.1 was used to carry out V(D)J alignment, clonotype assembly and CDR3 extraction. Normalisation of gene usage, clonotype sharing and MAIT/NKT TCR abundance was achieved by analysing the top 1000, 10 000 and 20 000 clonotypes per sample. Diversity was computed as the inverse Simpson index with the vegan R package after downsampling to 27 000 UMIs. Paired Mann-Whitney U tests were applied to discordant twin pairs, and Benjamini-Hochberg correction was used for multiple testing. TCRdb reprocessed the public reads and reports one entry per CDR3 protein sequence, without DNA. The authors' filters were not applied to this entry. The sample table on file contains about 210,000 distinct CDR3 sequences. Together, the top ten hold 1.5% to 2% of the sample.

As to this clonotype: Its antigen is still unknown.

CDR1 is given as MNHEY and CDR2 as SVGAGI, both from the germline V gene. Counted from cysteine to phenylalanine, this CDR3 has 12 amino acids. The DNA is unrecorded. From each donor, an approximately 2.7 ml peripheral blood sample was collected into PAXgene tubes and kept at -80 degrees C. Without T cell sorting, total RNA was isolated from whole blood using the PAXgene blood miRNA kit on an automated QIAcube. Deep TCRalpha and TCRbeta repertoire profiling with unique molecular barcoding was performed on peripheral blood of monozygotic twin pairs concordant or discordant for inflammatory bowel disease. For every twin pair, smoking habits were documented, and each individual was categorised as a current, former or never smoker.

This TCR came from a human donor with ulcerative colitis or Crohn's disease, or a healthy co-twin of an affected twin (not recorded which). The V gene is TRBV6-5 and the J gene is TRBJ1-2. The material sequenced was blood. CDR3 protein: CASTAGVHGYTF.